This T cell receptor (beta chain) comes out of a study of vaccination effects on CD4 cells after COVID-19. Under the ViraFEST assay, PBMC were stimulated with viral peptide pools so that antigen-specific CD4+ T cells expanded. Sequencing was performed afterwards. Researchers isolated CD4+ T cells once around 11 days of culture had elapsed. Two doses of either BNT162b2 or mRNA-1273 were given to each participant. Both day 3 and day 7 saw half the medium replaced with IL-2 medium. Method: immunoSEQ multiplex PCR; TCRdb's copy keeps in-frame clones and lacks some. The sample includes around 30,000 clones, 65% to 80% of them seen just once. The V gene lost 3 bases and the J gene lost 1 base, with 6 bases spanning the gap. The CDR3 has 13 residues. With regard to this clone: Its antigen is undetermined.

The source material was CD4+ T cells from PBMCs cultured with HCoV-NL63 spike peptides, sampled after COVID-19 vaccination. This sequence originates from a human donor who received a COVID-19 vaccine. The V gene is TRBV12-3 or TRBV12-4, the J gene TRBJ1-1; D is unclear. The CDR3 DNA sequence: TGTGCCAGCAGTTTGAGGCAGAACACTGAAGCTTTCTTT. The encoded protein is CASSLRQNTEAFF.